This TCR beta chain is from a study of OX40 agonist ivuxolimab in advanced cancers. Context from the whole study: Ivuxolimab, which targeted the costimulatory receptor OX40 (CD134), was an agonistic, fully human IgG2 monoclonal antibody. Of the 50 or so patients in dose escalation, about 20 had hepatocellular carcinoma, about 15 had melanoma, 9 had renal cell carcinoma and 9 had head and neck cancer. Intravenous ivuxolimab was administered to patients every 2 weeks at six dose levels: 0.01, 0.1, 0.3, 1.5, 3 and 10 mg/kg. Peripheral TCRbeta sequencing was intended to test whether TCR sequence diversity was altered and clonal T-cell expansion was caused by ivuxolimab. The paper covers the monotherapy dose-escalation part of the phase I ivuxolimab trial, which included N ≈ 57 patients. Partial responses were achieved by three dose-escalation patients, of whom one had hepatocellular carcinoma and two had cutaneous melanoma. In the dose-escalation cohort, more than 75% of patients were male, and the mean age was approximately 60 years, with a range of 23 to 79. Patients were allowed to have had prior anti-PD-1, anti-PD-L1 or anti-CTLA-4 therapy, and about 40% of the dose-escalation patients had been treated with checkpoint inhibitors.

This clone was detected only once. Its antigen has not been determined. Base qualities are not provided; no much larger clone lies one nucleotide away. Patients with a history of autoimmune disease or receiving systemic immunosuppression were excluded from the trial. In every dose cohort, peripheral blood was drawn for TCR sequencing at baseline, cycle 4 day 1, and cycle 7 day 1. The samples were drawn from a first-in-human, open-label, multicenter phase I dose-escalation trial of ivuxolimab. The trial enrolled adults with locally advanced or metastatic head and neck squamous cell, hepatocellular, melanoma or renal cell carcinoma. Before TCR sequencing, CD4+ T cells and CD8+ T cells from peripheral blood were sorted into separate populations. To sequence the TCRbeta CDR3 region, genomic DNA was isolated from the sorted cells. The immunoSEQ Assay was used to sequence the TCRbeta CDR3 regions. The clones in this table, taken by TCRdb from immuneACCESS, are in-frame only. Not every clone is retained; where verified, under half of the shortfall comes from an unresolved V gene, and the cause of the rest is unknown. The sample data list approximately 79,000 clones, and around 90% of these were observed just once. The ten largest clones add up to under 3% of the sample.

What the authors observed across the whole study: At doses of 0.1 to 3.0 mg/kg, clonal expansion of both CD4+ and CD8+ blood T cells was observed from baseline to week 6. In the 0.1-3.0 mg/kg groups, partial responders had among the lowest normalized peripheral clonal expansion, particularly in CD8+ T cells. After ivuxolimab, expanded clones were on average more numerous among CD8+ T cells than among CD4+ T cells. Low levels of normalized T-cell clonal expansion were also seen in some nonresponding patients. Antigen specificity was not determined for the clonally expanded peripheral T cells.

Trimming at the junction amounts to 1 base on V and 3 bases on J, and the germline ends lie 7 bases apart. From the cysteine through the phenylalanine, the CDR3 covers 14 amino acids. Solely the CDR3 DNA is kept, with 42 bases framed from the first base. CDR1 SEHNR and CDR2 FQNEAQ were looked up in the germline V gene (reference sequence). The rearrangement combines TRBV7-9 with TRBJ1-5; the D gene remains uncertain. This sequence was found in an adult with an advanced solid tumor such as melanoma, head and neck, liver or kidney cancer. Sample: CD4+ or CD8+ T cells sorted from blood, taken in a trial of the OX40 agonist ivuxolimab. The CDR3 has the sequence CASSLDGNNQPQHF. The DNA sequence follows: TGTGCCAGCAGCTTAGACGGTAACAATCAGCCCCAGCATTTT. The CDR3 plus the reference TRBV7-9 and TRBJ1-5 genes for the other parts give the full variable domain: DTGVSQNPRHKITKRGQNVTFRCDPISEHNRLYWYRQTLGQGPEFLTYFQNEAQLEKSRLLSDRFSAERPKGSFSTLEIQRTEQGDSAMYLCASSLDGNNQPQHFGDGTRLSIL.